Presented here are 3 T cell receptor beta chains from one specimen sequenced in a study of blood T cell repertoires in COVID-19. Sequenced by immunoSEQ multiplex PCR; TCRdb stores in-frame clones only, minus some. The data contain a few hundred thousand clones, 82% of them singletons. Sequencing was carried out using peripheral blood. The receptors stem from a woman aged 18-29 years with acute or convalescent COVID-19.

V usage is TRBV4-1 and J usage is TRBJ2-7, with TRBD2 identical over 10 bases. Germline values: CDR1 MGHRA, CDR2 YSYEKL. V was pared by 1 base and J by 5 bases, with 8 bases of the junction left unmatched. The CDR3 covers 16 residues. CDR3 residues: CASSQVVLAGVDEQYF. The CDR3, as DNA: TGCGCCAGCAGCCAAGTGGTGCTAGCGGGAGTCGACGAGCAGTACTTC.

The V gene is TRBV6-1, the J gene TRBJ1-5; D perhaps matches TRBD1 (6 bases). Germline V gene sequence: CDR1 MNHNS, CDR2 SASEGT. This CDR3 has 17 amino acids. V lost 2 bases and J lost 4, with 18 bases in between. The CDR3 DNA reads TGTGCCAGCAGTGAAAGGGTGAGGCAGGGGACGAATCAGCCCCAGCATTTT. Translated: CASSERVRQGTNQPQHF.

The V gene is TRBV3-1 (or the pseudogene TRBV3-2), the J gene TRBJ2-5; D is possibly TRBD2 (6 bases). CDR1 is LGHDT, CDR2 YNNKEL, per germline (reference sequence). CDR3 size: 12 residues. V was cut by 0 bases and J by 9 bases, with 8 bases left in between. This CDR3 is CASSQDRRAQYF. DNA of the CDR3: TGTGCCAGCAGCCAAGATCGGAGGGCCCAGTACTTC.